This TCR beta chain was retrieved from a study of CD8+ T cells in alopecia areata. Whole-study context: Tofacitinib was taken orally by treated patients, and the dose was 5 to 10 mg twice daily.

The germline gives CDR1 SEHNR, CDR2 FQNEAQ (reference sequence). This CDR3 comprises 14 residues. Trimming pared 6 bases from V and 2 bases from J, leaving 11 bases between. Study-wide points: Clonality exceeded that of normal scalp in lesional scalp, most notably in alopecia totalis/universalis. Among the cells sequenced in scalp samples are also the resident alphabeta T cells of normal skin.

Sequencing templates came from extracted RNA that was reverse transcribed into cDNA. Produced via immunoSEQ multiplex PCR; TCRdb's table is partial and in-frame only. The top ten hold over 15% of the sample, which has tens of thousands of clones, roughly 60% seen once. This clone was seen a few times. Antigen unknown. This chain connects TRBV7-9 to TRBJ1-5; D possibly corresponds to TRBD1 (5 bases). The sample was CD8+ T cells sorted from blood, taken at week 0. This clonotype was sampled from a human donor with alopecia areata. Written as DNA, the CDR3 is TGTGCCAGCAGTCGGGGGTTGGGCAATCAGCCCCAGCATTTT. It translates to CASSRGLGNQPQHF.